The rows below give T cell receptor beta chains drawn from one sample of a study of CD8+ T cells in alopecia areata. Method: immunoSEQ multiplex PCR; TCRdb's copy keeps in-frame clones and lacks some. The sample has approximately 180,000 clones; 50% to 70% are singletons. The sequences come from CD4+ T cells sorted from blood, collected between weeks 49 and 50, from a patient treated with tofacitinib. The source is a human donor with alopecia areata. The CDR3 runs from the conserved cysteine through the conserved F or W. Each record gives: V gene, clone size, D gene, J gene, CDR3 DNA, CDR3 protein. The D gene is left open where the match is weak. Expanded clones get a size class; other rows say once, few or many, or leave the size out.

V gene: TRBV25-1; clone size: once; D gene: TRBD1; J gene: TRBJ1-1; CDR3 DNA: TGTGCCAGCAGTCTTGGGACAGGGTGGACCACTGAAGCTTTCTTT; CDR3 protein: CASSLGTGWTTEAFF
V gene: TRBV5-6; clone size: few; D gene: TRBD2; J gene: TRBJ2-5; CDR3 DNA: TGTGCCAGCAGTATCACGACTAGCGGGGTGATACAAGAGACCCAGTACTTC; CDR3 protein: CASSITTSGVIQETQYF
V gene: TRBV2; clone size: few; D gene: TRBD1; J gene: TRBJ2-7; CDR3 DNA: TGTGCCAGCAGTACAGGGGCCCCGAACTACGAGCAGTACTTC; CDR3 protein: CASSTGAPNYEQYF
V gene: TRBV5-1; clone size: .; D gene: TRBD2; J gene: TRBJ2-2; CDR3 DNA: TGCGCCAGCAGCTTCGGACTAGCGGGAGCGAACACCGGGGAGCTGTTTTTT; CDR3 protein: CASSFGLAGANTGELFF
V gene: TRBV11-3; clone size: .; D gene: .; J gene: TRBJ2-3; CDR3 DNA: TGTGCCAGCAGCTTAGATTTGGACACGCGCACAGATACGCAGTATTTT; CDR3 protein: CASSLDLDTRTDTQYF
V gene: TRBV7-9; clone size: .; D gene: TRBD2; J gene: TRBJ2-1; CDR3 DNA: TGTGCCAGCAGCCCCACTAGCGGGGGGACATACAATGAGCAGTTCTTC; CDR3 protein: CASSPTSGGTYNEQFF
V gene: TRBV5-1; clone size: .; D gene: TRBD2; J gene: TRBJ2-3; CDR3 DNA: TGCGCCAGCAGCTTGGAAGTAAGCGGGGGGGCGGATACGCAGTATTTT; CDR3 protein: CASSLEVSGGADTQYF
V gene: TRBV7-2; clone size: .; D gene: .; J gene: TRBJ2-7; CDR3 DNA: TGTGCCAGCAGCTCCCGTACAGGGCACGAGCAGTACTTC; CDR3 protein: CASSSRTGHEQYF
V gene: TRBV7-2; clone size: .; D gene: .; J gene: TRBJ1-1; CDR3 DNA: TGTGCCAGCAGCCGCGATGGGCAGTCTGAAGCTTTCTTT; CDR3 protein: CASSRDGQSEAFF
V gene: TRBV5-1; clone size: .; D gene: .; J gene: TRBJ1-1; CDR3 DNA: TGCGCCAGCAGCTTGACCGGCATGAACACTGAAGCTTTCTTT; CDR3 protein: CASSLTGMNTEAFF
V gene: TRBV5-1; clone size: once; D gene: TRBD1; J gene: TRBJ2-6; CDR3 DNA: TGCGCCAGCAGCCGACTACAGGGGGCATCTGGGGCCAACGTCCTGACTTTC; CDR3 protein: CASSRLQGASGANVLTF
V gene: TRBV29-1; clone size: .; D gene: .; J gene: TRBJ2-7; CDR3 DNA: TGCAGCGTTCTCGGTCAGGGGAGGGAGCAGTACTTC; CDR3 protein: CSVLGQGREQYF
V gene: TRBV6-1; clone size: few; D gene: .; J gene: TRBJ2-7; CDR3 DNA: TGTGCCAGCCTCAGTTGGGGGATTACCTCCTACGAGCAGTACTTC; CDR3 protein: CASLSWGITSYEQYF
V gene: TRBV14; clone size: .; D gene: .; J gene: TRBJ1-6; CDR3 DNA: TGTGCCAGCAGCCGCGATAAAGGGGTTAATTCACCCCTCCACTTT; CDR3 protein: CASSRDKGVNSPLHF
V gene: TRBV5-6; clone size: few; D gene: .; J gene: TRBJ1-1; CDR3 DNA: TGTGCCAGCAGCTCGCCGCATGCCAGGAGGGACACTGAAGCTTTCTTT; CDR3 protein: CASSSPHARRDTEAFF
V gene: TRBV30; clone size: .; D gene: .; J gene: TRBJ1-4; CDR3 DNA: TGTGCCTGGAGGCCTGGATGGAGCGGGGATGAAAAACTGTTTTTT; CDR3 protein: CAWRPGWSGDEKLFF
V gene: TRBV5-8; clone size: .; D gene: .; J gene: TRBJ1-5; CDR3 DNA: TGTGCCAGCACTATGGGCGTCGGCAATCAGCCCCAGCATTTT; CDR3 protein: CASTMGVGNQPQHF
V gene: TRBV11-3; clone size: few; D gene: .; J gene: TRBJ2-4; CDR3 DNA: TGTGCCAGCAGCCCAGCACAGGTTTTAGCCAAAAACATTCAGTACTTC; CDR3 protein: CASSPAQVLAKNIQYF
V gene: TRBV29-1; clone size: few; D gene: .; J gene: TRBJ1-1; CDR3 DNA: TGCAGCGTTGACACGGGTAACACTGAAGCTTTCTTT; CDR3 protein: CSVDTGNTEAFF
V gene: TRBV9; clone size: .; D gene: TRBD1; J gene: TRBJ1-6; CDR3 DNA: TGTGCCAGCAGCGATCACCTGCCGGGACAGGGGGCTTCACCCCTCCACTTT; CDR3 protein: CASSDHLPGQGASPLHF
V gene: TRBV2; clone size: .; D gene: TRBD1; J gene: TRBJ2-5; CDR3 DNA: TGTGCCAGCAGACCAGGACAGGGGGAGACCCAGTACTTC; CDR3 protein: CASRPGQGETQYF
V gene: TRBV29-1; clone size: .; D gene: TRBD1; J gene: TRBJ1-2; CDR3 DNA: TGCAGCGTGGACAGGACAGCTCCTAACTATGGCTATACCTTC; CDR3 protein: CSVDRTAPNYGYTF
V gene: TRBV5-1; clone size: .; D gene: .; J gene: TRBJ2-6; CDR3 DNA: TGCGCCAGCAGCTCGGACAGTCCCGGGGCCAACGTCCTGACTTTC; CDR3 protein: CASSSDSPGANVLTF
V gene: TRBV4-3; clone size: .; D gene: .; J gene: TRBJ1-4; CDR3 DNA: TGCGCCAGCAGCCAAAGGGATCTGACCTTTAATGAAAAACTGTTTTTT; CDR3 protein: CASSQRDLTFNEKLFF
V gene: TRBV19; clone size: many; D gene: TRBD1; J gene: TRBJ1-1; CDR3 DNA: TGTGCCAGTAGTAGGACAGGGGGCTTCCCTTCTGAAGCTTTCTTT; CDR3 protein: CASSRTGGFPSEAFF
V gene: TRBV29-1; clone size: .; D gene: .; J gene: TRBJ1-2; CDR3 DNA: TGCAGCGTTTCGGAGGTGTTCCACAGCACCTTC; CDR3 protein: CSVSEVFHSTF
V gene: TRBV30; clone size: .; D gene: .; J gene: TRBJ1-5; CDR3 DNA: TGTGCCTGGAGTGTGCTGGGTGGCAATCAGCCCCAGCATTTT; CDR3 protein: CAWSVLGGNQPQHF
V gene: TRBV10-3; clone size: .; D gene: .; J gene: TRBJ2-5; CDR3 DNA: TGTGCCGCACGGTCGGGCACTCAAGAGACCCAGTACTTC; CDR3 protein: CAARSGTQETQYF
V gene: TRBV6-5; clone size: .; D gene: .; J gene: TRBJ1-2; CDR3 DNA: TGTGCCAGCAGTGCAGGGGCCGTTAACTATGGCTACACCTTC; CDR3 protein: CASSAGAVNYGYTF
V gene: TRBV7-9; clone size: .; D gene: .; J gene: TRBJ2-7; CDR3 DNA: TGTGCCAGCAGCCCACTCGCTAGCGACGAGCAGTACTTC; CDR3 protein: CASSPLASDEQYF
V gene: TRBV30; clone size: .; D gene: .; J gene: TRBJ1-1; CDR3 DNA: TGTGCCTGGATGGGGCAGGTGAACACTGAAGCTTTCTTT; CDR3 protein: CAWMGQVNTEAFF
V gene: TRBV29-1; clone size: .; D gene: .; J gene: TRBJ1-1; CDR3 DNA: TGCAGCGTCGGTACAAAGAGGAACACTGAAGCTTTCTTT; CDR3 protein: CSVGTKRNTEAFF
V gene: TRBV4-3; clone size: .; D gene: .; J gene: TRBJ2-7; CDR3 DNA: TGCGCCAGCAGCCAAGATCAGGGGAGGTCTTCGTCCTACGAGCAGTACTTC; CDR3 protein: CASSQDQGRSSSYEQYF
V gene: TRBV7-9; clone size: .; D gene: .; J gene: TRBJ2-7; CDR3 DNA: TGTGCCAGCAGCTTAGACAGTCTACCCTCCTACGAGCAGTACTTC; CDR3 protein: CASSLDSLPSYEQYF
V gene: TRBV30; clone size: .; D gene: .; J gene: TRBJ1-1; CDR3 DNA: TGTGCCTGGTCAAGACAGTTGAACACTGAAGCTTTCTTT; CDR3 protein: CAWSRQLNTEAFF
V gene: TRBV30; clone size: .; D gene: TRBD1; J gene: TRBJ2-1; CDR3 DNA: TGTGCCTGGAGTGTAAGCCCCCTCCGGGACAGGGCCTACAATGAGCAGTTCTTC; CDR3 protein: CAWSVSPLRDRAYNEQFF
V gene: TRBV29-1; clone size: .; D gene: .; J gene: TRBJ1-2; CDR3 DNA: TGCAGCGTTCCCCGACCAACCGGGACCGACTATGGCTACACCTTC; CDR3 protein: CSVPRPTGTDYGYTF
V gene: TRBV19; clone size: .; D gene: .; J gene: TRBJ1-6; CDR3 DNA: TGTGCCAGCAAAGTGGGCACCTATAATTCACCCCTCCACTTT; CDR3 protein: CASKVGTYNSPLHF
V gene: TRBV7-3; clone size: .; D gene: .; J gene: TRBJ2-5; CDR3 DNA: TGTGCCAGCAGCTTAACGGGGTTAGAGGAGACCCAGTACTTC; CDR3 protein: CASSLTGLEETQYF
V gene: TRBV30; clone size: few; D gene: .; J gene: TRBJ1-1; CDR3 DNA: TGTGCCTGGAGTGGGCAGGGGAACACTGAAGCTTTCTTT; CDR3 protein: CAWSGQGNTEAFF
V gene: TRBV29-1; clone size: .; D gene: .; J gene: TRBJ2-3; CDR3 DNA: TGCAGCGTTGGGGGACTGAACACAGATACGCAGTATTTT; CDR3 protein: CSVGGLNTDTQYF
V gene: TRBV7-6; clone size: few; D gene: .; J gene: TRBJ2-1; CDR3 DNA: TGTGCCAGCAGTGCAGGCGGGGACGTCTGGAATGAGCAGTTCTTC; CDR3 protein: CASSAGGDVWNEQFF